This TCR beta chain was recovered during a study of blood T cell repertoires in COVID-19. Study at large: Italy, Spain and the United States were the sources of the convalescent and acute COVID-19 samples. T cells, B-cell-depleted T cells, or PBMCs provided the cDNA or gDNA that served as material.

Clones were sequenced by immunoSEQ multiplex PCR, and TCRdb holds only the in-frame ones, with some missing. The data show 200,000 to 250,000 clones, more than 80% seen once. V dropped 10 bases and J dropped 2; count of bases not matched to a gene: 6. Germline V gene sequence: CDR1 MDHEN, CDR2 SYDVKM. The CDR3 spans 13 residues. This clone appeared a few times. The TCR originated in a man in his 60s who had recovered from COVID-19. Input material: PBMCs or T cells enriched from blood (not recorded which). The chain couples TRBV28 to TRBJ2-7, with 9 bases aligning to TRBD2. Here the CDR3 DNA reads TGTGCCATCATGAGCGGGGGGACCTACGAGCAGTACTTC. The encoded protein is CAIMSGGTYEQYF.